These 29 T cell receptor beta chains came from one sample sequenced in a study of shared clonotypes between healthy human individuals. Generated by immunoSEQ multiplex PCR, the TCRdb table keeps only in-frame clones and is missing some. This table holds 1 million to 1.2 million clones, about 72% found once. Sequencing was carried out using memory CD4+ T cells from PBMCs. Subset of the sample: CD45RA-negative fraction. All receptors derive from a man aged 18 to 30 in good health. Some clones in this sample may be carry-over from other donors' samples.

The chain is built from TRBV6-5 and TRBJ2-1; D is possibly TRBD1 or TRBD2 (5 bases each). Germline assignment: CDR1 MNHEY and CDR2 SVGAGI. Trimming left V 8 bases short and J 9 bases short, with 20 bases between. The CDR3 is made up of 14 amino acids. CDR3 sequence (DNA): TGTGCCAGCCACACAACTAGTGGGGGTACTGAGCAGTTCTTC. Its translation is CASHTTSGGTEQFF.

The chain links TRBV11-3 to TRBJ2-2; TRBD1 agrees at 7 bases. Unmatched junction bases numbered 3, after V lost 5 bases and J lost 6 bases. The CDR3 length is 13 residues. The V gene's germline CDR1 is SGHNT and CDR2 YENEEA. The CDR3 loop is CASSAQGAGELFF. CDR3 nucleotide sequence: TGTGCCAGCAGCGCGCAGGGGGCCGGGGAGCTGTTTTTT.

The chain recombines TRBV9 with TRBJ2-1; D possibly uses TRBD1 or TRBD2 (5 bases each). Trimming cost V 0 bases and J 3 bases, with 13 bases left between them. This CDR3 region has 16 residues. In germline, CDR1 is SGDLS, CDR2 YYNGEE. CDR3 residues: CASSVAAGTLYNEQFF. Here the CDR3 DNA reads TGTGCCAGCAGCGTAGCAGCCGGGACGCTCTACAATGAGCAGTTCTTC.

The genes are TRBV4-3 and TRBJ2-7; no clear D. CDR1 and CDR2 (germline): LGHNA, YSLEER. V dropped 0 bases and J dropped 2 bases, with 20 bases sitting between them. The CDR3 covers 18 residues. The CDR3 loop reads CASSQDLTVAPRPYEQYF. In DNA, the CDR3 is TGCGCCAGCAGCCAAGATCTAACGGTGGCCCCCAGGCCCTACGAGCAGTACTTC.

This clone was counted many times. The rearrangement joins TRBV15 to TRBJ1-5, with TRBD1 as a possible D gene (5 bases). V was pared by 5 bases and J by 3 bases, with 14 bases between. This CDR3 is 15 amino acids long. From germline, CDR1 is LNHNV and CDR2 YYDKDF (reference sequence). CDR3 amino acids: CATSPRNRYNQPQHF. For the CDR3, the DNA is TGTGCCACCAGCCCTAGGAACAGGTACAATCAGCCCCAGCATTTT.

The V gene is TRBV2, the J gene TRBJ2-7; 7 bases match TRBD1. This CDR3 is built from 13 residues. Germline-derived CDR1 and CDR2 are SNHLY and FYNNEI. Losses at the gene ends were 9 bases for V and 2 bases for J; bases not matched to a gene: 7. CDR3 bases: TGTGCCAGTGACAACAGGGGTACCTACGAGCAGTACTTC. This gives the protein CASDNRGTYEQYF.

The gene calls are TRBV7-9 and TRBJ2-1; TRBD2 agrees at 11 bases. After removal of 7 bases from V and 8 bases from J, the junction contained 4 bases not matched to a gene. This CDR3 has 13 amino acids. Germline loops: CDR1 SEHNR, CDR2 FQNEAQ (reference sequence). This CDR3 reads CASNSGRGDEQFF. The CDR3 coding sequence is TGTGCCAGCAATAGCGGGAGGGGGGATGAGCAGTTCTTC.

The chain is built from TRBV29-1 and TRBJ2-3; 11 bases align to TRBD1. Germline assignment: CDR1 SQVTM and CDR2 ANQGSEA. The V and J ends lost 5 bases and 4 bases, in that order; junction bases with no gene match: 5. This CDR3 contains 14 residues. The CDR3 reads CSVKDRGRADTQYF. CDR3 coding DNA: TGCAGCGTTAAGGACAGGGGGCGGGCAGATACGCAGTATTTT.

The chain combines TRBV11-3 with TRBJ2-1; D unclear. V gave up 0 bases and J gave up 8 bases, with 8 bases separating them. CDR3 length equals 13 residues. Germline V gives CDR1 SGHNT, CDR2 YENEEA. The CDR3 is CASSLEDGDEQFF. CDR3 nucleotides: TGTGCCAGCAGCTTAGAGGATGGCGATGAGCAGTTCTTC.

The rearrangement joins TRBV14 to TRBJ2-1; D is uncertain. The CDR3 consists of 13 residues. CDR1 SGHDN and CDR2 FVKESK come from the germline V gene. Trimming took 5 bases from V and 4 from J, leaving 9 bases between them. DNA for the CDR3: TGTGCCAGCAGCGGTCCCAGATACAATGAGCAGTTCTTC. It encodes CASSGPRYNEQFF.

J is TRBJ2-5 and V is TRBV7-6; 7 nucleotides align to TRBD1. The CDR3 length is 18 residues. CDR1 SGHVS and CDR2 FNYEAQ come from the germline V gene. With 0 bases clipped from V and 3 bases from J, the junction kept 13 bases outside the gene matches. The chain's CDR3 is CASSLAGHSQGVEETQYF. The CDR3 DNA reads TGTGCCAGCAGCTTAGCGGGCCATTCCCAGGGGGTAGAAGAGACCCAGTACTTC.

This chain uses TRBV19 with TRBJ2-2; 12 bases match TRBD2. Germline loops: CDR1 LNHDA, CDR2 SQIVND (reference sequence). With 6 bases clipped from V and 5 bases from J, the junction kept 10 bases outside the gene matches. The CDR3 loop spans 17 amino acids. CDR3 in DNA: TGTGCCAGTAGCCTGTTTCGACTAGCGGGAGTTACCGGGGAGCTGTTTTTT. Its protein product is CASSLFRLAGVTGELFF.

The V and J genes are TRBV5-4 and TRBJ2-2; D may be TRBD1 (6 bases). Per germline, CDR1 SGHNT and CDR2 YYREEE (reference sequence). The ends were cut back, 2 bases at V and 4 bases at J, with 15 bases in the middle. CDR3 length: 16 amino acids. The CDR3 here is CASSFAITGITGELFF. The CDR3 DNA reads as TGTGCCAGCAGCTTTGCCATAACAGGGATCACCGGGGAGCTGTTTTTT.

V usage is TRBV6-1 and J usage is TRBJ1-2; 7 positions agree with TRBD1. V lost 6 bases and J lost 3; bases outside the gene matches: 7. Germline V gene sequence: CDR1 MNHNS, CDR2 SASEGT. The CDR3 is 14 residues long. CDR3 region: CASRSGTDHYGYTF. The DNA of the CDR3 is TGTGCCAGCAGAAGCGGGACAGACCACTATGGCTACACCTTC.

V is TRBV19 and J is TRBJ1-2; the D gene is possibly TRBD1 (6 bases). The CDR3 runs 14 residues. Germline values: CDR1 LNHDA, CDR2 SQIVND (reference sequence). Trimming pared 0 bases from V and 8 bases from J, leaving 13 bases between. CDR3: CASSIDPGGRGYTF. The DNA for the CDR3 is TGTGCCAGTAGTATAGATCCGGGGGGCCGGGGCTACACCTTC. Drawing the rest from reference TRBV19 and TRBJ1-2, the complete variable domain is DGGITQSPKYLFRKEGQNVTLSCEQNLNHDAMYWYRQDPGQGLRLIYYSQIVNDFQKGDIAEGYSVSREKKESFPLTVTSAQKNPTAFYLCASSIDPGGRGYTFGSGTRLTVV.

This clone appeared once. V usage is TRBV6-6 and J usage is TRBJ2-2; D unclear. CDR3 size: 13 residues. Germline assignment: CDR1 MNHNY and CDR2 SVGAGI (reference sequence). Trimming cost V 2 bases and J 6 bases, with 7 bases left between them. The CDR3 DNA reads TGTGCCAGCAGTTACGTGGTTGCCGGGGAGCTGTTTTTT. It codes for CASSYVVAGELFF.

This clone occurred once. The rearrangement uses TRBV5-4 and TRBJ1-2; D is uncertain. This CDR3 is 15 amino acids long. Trimming left V 2 bases short and J 2 bases short, with 13 bases between. Per the germline V gene, CDR1 is SGHNT and CDR2 is YYREEE (reference sequence). The CDR3 protein is CASSLWFDTNYGYTF. CDR3 bases: TGTGCCAGCAGCTTATGGTTTGATACCAACTATGGCTACACCTTC.

The chain uses TRBV6-1 and TRBJ2-3; D is ambiguous. Trimming shortened V by 4 bases and J by 3 bases, and 8 bases separated the two germline ends. The CDR3 sequence is 13 residues long. Germline V gene sequence: CDR1 MNHNS, CDR2 SASEGT. The DNA of the CDR3 is TGTGCCAGCAGTGGGACCCCGACAGATACGCAGTATTTT. Protein sequence: CASSGTPTDTQYF.

This clone came up a few times. V and J are TRBV28 and TRBJ2-7; TRBD2 might be the D (5 bases). This CDR3 comprises 15 residues. V lost 6 bases to trimming and J lost 0 bases, with 15 bases between them. In germline, CDR1 is MDHEN, CDR2 SYDVKM. CDR3 sequence: CASSLRGSNSYEQYF. CDR3 DNA: TGTGCCAGCAGCTTACGAGGGTCCAACTCCTACGAGCAGTACTTC.

The chain joins TRBV6-5 to TRBJ1-3; D remains unclear. The CDR3 covers 14 residues. Germline values: CDR1 MNHEY, CDR2 SVGAGI. Trimming removed 5 bases from V and 4 bases from J, with 12 bases in between. CDR3 coding DNA: TGTGCCAGCAGTCGGCAGAGGCTGGGAAACACCATATATTTT. This codes for CASSRQRLGNTIYF.

The V call is TRBV28, the J call TRBJ2-7, with 12 nucleotides matching TRBD2. This CDR3 has 15 amino acids. Germline assignment: CDR1 MDHEN and CDR2 SYDVKM. After removal of 6 bases from V and 3 bases from J, the junction contained 6 bases not matched to a gene. The CDR3 loop is CASRTSGRSIYEQYF. For the CDR3, the DNA is TGTGCCAGCAGAACTAGCGGGAGGTCTATCTACGAGCAGTACTTC.

J is TRBJ1-1 and V is TRBV18, with D tentatively TRBD1 (6 bases). The CDR3 is 15 amino acids. Per germline, CDR1 KGHSH and CDR2 LQKENI. Trimming left V 1 base short and J 4 bases short, with 13 bases between. The CDR3 loop reads CASSPRWGRGTEAFF. CDR3 coding DNA: TGTGCCAGCTCACCACGATGGGGGCGGGGCACTGAAGCTTTCTTT.

In its sample, this clone was seen a few times. This chain links TRBV6-6 with TRBJ1-1; no clear D gene. Germline lookup yields CDR1 MNHNY and CDR2 SVGAGI (reference sequence). This CDR3 region has 11 residues. The V and J ends lost 7 bases and 4 bases respectively, with 7 bases between them. CDR3: CASTGGTEAFF. For the CDR3, the DNA is TGTGCCAGCACCGGCGGCACTGAAGCTTTCTTT.

The J gene is TRBJ1-1, the V gene TRBV19; D possibly corresponds to TRBD1 (5 bases). V gave up 0 bases and J gave up 1 base, with 9 bases separating them. The germline V gene encodes CDR1 LNHDA and CDR2 SQIVND (reference sequence). This CDR3 spans 15 amino acids. The DNA for the CDR3 is TGTGCCAGTAGTATAGATCCCAGGGCGAACACTGAAGCTTTCTTT. It is translated as CASSIDPRANTEAFF.

This clone was seen only once. The J gene is TRBJ1-2, the V gene TRBV28; D gene unclear. Trimming pared 5 bases from V and 8 bases from J, leaving 15 bases between. Germline CDR1 is MDHEN and CDR2 is SYDVKM. The CDR3 is 13 residues long. DNA for the CDR3: TGTGCCAGCAGTGTACCGAAAGTTGGGGGCTACACCTTC. Encoded protein: CASSVPKVGGYTF.

The chain is built from TRBV2 and TRBJ1-3, with TRBD1 as a possible D gene (5 bases). Germline assignment: CDR1 SNHLY and CDR2 FYNNEI. This CDR3 spans 14 amino acids. V lost 5 bases and J lost 4, with 12 bases in between. The DNA of the CDR3 is TGTGCCAGCAGTCCAGGGTTTCAAGGAAACACCATATATTTT. Translating gives CASSPGFQGNTIYF.

The chain links TRBV6-6 to TRBJ2-1, with 7 bases aligning to TRBD1. This CDR3 comprises 13 residues. Germline-derived CDR1 and CDR2 are MNHNY and SVGAGI (reference sequence). J lost 10 bases, V lost 5 bases, and 8 bases had no gene match. The CDR3 sequence is CASSTQGSGEQFF. CDR3 nucleotides: TGTGCCAGCAGTACACAGGGGTCGGGAGAGCAGTTCTTC.

This chain links TRBV6-1 with TRBJ2-5, with 7 bases that match TRBD2. The CDR3 loop spans 15 amino acids. CDR1 and CDR2 from the germline V gene are MNHNS and SASEGT. The V and J ends lost 2 bases and 5 bases, in that order; junction bases with no gene match: 8. CDR3 in DNA: TGTGCCAGCAGTGAACTAGCGGCCCCGGGGGAGACCCAGTACTTC. Amino acids: CASSELAAPGETQYF.

Notes on this clone: Given a much more abundant clone one base away, this may be a read error. V and J are TRBV4-3 and TRBJ2-7; either TRBD1 or TRBD2 may fit D (5 bases each). The CDR3 length is 13 residues. Trimming took 0 bases from V and 6 from J, leaving 9 bases between them. Per germline, CDR1 LGHNA and CDR2 YSLEER. The CDR3 DNA reads TGCGCCAGCAGCCAAGATCGGGGCGTCGAGCAGTACTTC. It specifies CASSQDRGVEQYF.